Presented here are 3 T cell receptor beta chains from one specimen sequenced in a study of Ad26.COV2.S vaccination and SARS-CoV-2 variants. Treatment indicated: 19 received Ad26.COV2.S at low or high dose, single or two shots; about five received placebo; per-sample allocation not given. Vaccine and placebo recipients were sampled on day 63 after the first injection. TCRdb's table, derived via immunoSEQ multiplex PCR, lists solely in-frame clones and lacks some. The sample includes 350,000 to 500,000 clones, around 90% of them seen just once. Sequencing used peripheral blood, obtained in a trial of Ad26.COV2.S vaccine versus placebo. The source is a person between 18 and 65 years old who received the Ad26.COV2.S COVID-19 vaccine or a placebo.

The J gene is TRBJ2-1, the V gene TRBV18; 9 bases fit TRBD2. Germline V gives CDR1 KGHSH, CDR2 LQKENI. The CDR3 spans 14 residues. V lost 3 bases, J lost 8 bases, and 5 bases stayed unmatched. Here the CDR3 DNA reads TGTGCCAGCTCACCTACTAGCGGGTGGGATGAGCAGTTCTTC. This sequence encodes CASSPTSGWDEQFF.

The gene calls are TRBV19 and TRBJ1-1; D gene uncertain. Per the germline V gene, CDR1 is LNHDA and CDR2 is SQIVND (reference sequence). This CDR3 comprises 15 residues. The V and J ends lost 3 bases and 1 base respectively, with 12 bases between them. CDR3 sequence: CASSIPMVPNTEAFF. For the CDR3, the DNA is TGTGCCAGTAGTATCCCCATGGTACCGAACACTGAAGCTTTCTTT.

V usage is TRBV4-2 and J usage is TRBJ1-2; possibly TRBD1 for D (5 bases). CDR1 and CDR2 (germline): LGHNA, YNFKEQ. The CDR3 consists of 11 residues. The ends were cut back, 1 base at V and 12 bases at J, with 9 bases in the middle. CDR3 coding DNA: TGTGCCAGCAGCCAAGTTCAGGGCCACACCTTC. This gives the protein CASSQVQGHTF.